Below are 9 T cell receptor beta chains sequenced from a single sample in a study of blood T cell repertoires in COVID-19. Generated by immunoSEQ multiplex PCR, the TCRdb table keeps only in-frame clones and is missing some. The table shows 130,000 to 150,000 clones, with over 80% occurring only once. Sequenced sample: PBMCs or T cells enriched from blood (not recorded which). These receptors were obtained from a woman in her forties or fifties who had been exposed to COVID-19.

In its sample, this clone was seen a few times. The chain is built from TRBV11-3 and TRBJ2-2, with 7 bases identical to TRBD1. Trimming cost V 5 bases and J 5 bases; bases outside gene matches: 8. The CDR3 sequence is 15 residues long. Germline-derived CDR1 and CDR2 are SGHNT and YENEEA. DNA of the CDR3: TGTGCCAGCAGCCGTCAGGGGGTGTCGACCGGGGAGCTGTTTTTT. Its translation: CASSRQGVSTGELFF. The variable domain in full, with the rest retrieved from reference TRBV11-3 and TRBJ2-2, is EAGVVQSPRYKIIEKKQPVAFWCNPISGHNTLYWYLQNLGQGPELLIRYENEEAVDDSQLPKDRFSAERLKGVDSTLKIQPAELGDSAVYLCASSRQGVSTGELFFGEGSRLTVL.

This clone was counted a single time. The V call is TRBV6-1, the J call TRBJ1-1; 8 positions match TRBD1. The CDR3 totals 14 residues. Germline CDR1 and CDR2: MNHNS and SASEGT. V dropped 0 bases and J dropped 11; count of bases not matched to a gene: 8. The CDR3 nucleotides read TGTGCCAGCAGTGAAGCTAGACAGGGGAAGAAGGCTTTCTTT. Protein product: CASSEARQGKKAFF.

The chain recombines TRBV6-5 with TRBJ2-1, with a possible D match to TRBD1 (5 bases). This CDR3 spans 14 amino acids. Trimming pared 2 bases from V and 4 bases from J, leaving 9 bases between. Germline loops: CDR1 MNHEY, CDR2 SVGAGI. The CDR3 DNA reads as TGTGCCAGCAGTTACAGCAGGGTATACAATGAGCAGTTCTTC. Protein sequence: CASSYSRVYNEQFF.

V usage is TRBV1 and J usage is TRBJ1-5; the table's TRBD1 call for D was not verified on the DNA. TRBV1 is flagged as a pseudogene. The CDR3 spans 17 residues. The DNA for the CDR3 is TGCACCAGCAGCCAAGCTATCGGGACAGGGAGGGCTCAGCCCCAGCATTTT. Amino acids: CTSSQAIGTGRAQPQHF.

This chain links TRBV4-2 with TRBJ2-7; D is undetermined. CDR3 length: 15 residues. CDR1 and CDR2 (germline): LGHNA, YNFKEQ. V was cut by 1 base and J by 2 bases, with 12 bases left in between. The CDR3 loop reads CASSQVFRSPYEQYF. The CDR3 DNA reads TGTGCCAGCAGCCAAGTCTTCCGGTCCCCCTACGAGCAGTACTTC.

The chain has TRBV7-9 and TRBJ1-2; 9 bases match TRBD1. Germline values: CDR1 SEHNR, CDR2 FQNEAQ (reference sequence). Trimming cost V 5 bases and J 0 bases; bases outside gene matches: 7. The CDR3 is 16 amino acids. The CDR3 bases are TGTGCCAGCAGCCAGACAGGGGGTAGAGCTAACTATGGCTACACCTTC. It encodes CASSQTGGRANYGYTF.

The chain joins TRBV5-4 to TRBJ2-1; D is unresolved. The CDR3 runs to 14 residues. Germline V gene lookup returns CDR1 SGHNT and CDR2 YYREEE (reference sequence). The V end lost 0 bases, the J end lost 3 bases, and 7 bases lay between the germline ends. Here the CDR3 reads CASSLGGSYNEQFF. DNA for the CDR3: TGTGCCAGCAGCTTGGGCGGCAGCTACAATGAGCAGTTCTTC.

This chain connects TRBV3-1 (or the pseudogene TRBV3-2) to TRBJ2-7; 8 nucleotides align to TRBD1. V shed 1 base, J shed 5 bases, and the junction held 7 bases outside the gene matches. Germline CDR1 is LGHDT and CDR2 is YNNKEL (reference sequence). CDR3 length equals 15 residues. Written as DNA, the CDR3 is TGTGCCAGCAGCCAAGGAGACAGGGGATTCCACGAGCAGTACTTC. Translated: CASSQGDRGFHEQYF.

The V gene is TRBV5-1, the J gene TRBJ2-7, with 8 positions matching TRBD1. This CDR3 has 16 amino acids. Germline-derived CDR1 and CDR2 are SGHRS and YFSETQ. Germline trimming cut 0 bases from V and 5 bases from J; bases unmatched to any gene: 10. CDR3 nucleotide sequence: TGCGCCAGCAGCTTGGGGACCGGGACAGGAGGCCACGAGCAGTACTTC. Its translation is CASSLGTGTGGHEQYF.